Below are 7 T cell receptor beta chains sequenced from a single sample in a study of blood T cell repertoires in COVID-19. TCRdb keeps only in-frame clones here, not all; method: immunoSEQ multiplex PCR. The repertoire holds approximately 150,000 clones, with 85% to 90% as singletons. Specimen: peripheral blood. Every receptor here comes from a man aged 45-65 years who had recovered from COVID-19.

In DNA form, the CDR3 reads TGTGCCAGCAGCTCCACCCCCGGGACTAGCGGGAGGGCTGGCACAGATACGCAGTATTTT. Residues: CASSSTPGTSGRAGTDTQYF. The chain has TRBV7-6 and TRBJ2-3, with 16 bases that match TRBD2. Germline values: CDR1 SGHVS, CDR2 FNYEAQ. There are 20 residues in the CDR3. V lost 4 bases and J lost 1; bases outside the gene matches: 11.

This chain uses TRBV30 with TRBJ2-3, with a possible D match to TRBD2 (5 bases). Germline V gene data show CDR1 as GTSNPN and CDR2 as SVGIG (reference sequence). Trimming shortened V by 2 bases and J by 0 bases, and 12 bases separated the two germline ends. The CDR3 extends over 15 amino acids. The CDR3 DNA follows: TGTGCCTGGAGTTTAGGAGCGGCTAGCACAGATACGCAGTATTTT. Amino acids: CAWSLGAASTDTQYF.

CDR3 DNA sequence: TGTGCCAGCAGTGTCACCGGGACCTACGAGCAGTACTTC. It yields the protein CASSVTGTYEQYF. The V call is TRBV27, the J call TRBJ2-7; D might be TRBD2 (5 bases). The CDR3 length is 13 residues. V was shortened by 5 bases and J by 2 bases, with 10 bases between the two germline ends. Germline CDR1 is MNHEY and CDR2 is SMNVEV (reference sequence).

The chain recombines TRBV5-1 with TRBJ2-7, with 7 bases that match TRBD2. In germline, CDR1 is SGHRS, CDR2 YFSETQ. With V trimmed by 0 bases and J by 0 bases, 3 bases remained unmatched. The CDR3 covers 15 residues. CDR3 sequence: CASSLGAGVSYEQYF. For the CDR3, the DNA is TGCGCCAGCAGCTTGGGGGCGGGAGTCTCCTACGAGCAGTACTTC.

The chain combines TRBV18 with TRBJ1-1, with a weak D call TRBD1 (6 bases). The CDR3 is 15 amino acids. Germline V gives CDR1 KGHSH, CDR2 LQKENI. V shed 6 bases and J shed 2 bases, with 16 bases lying between them. The CDR3 nucleotides are TGTGCCAGCTCTCAGGGGTCAGGGTATAACACTGAAGCTTTCTTT. This sequence encodes CASSQGSGYNTEAFF.

V and J are TRBV19 and TRBJ1-1, with D maybe TRBD1 (6 bases). The germline V gene has CDR1 LNHDA and CDR2 SQIVND (reference sequence). V shed 6 bases and J shed 7 bases, with 18 bases lying between them. CDR3 length: 14 residues. The CDR3 nucleotides read TGTGCCAGTAGGCAGGACAGAGCCTACGGTGAAGCTTTCTTT. Protein sequence: CASRQDRAYGEAFF.

The chain recombines TRBV15 with TRBJ2-1; no reliable D call. This CDR3 spans 13 amino acids. Germline V lookup: CDR1 LNHNV, CDR2 YYDKDF (reference sequence). Trimming took 1 base from V and 3 from J, leaving 4 bases between them. Here the CDR3 DNA reads TGTGCCACCAGCAGAGGCGGCTACAATGAGCAGTTCTTC. The encoded protein is CATSRGGYNEQFF.